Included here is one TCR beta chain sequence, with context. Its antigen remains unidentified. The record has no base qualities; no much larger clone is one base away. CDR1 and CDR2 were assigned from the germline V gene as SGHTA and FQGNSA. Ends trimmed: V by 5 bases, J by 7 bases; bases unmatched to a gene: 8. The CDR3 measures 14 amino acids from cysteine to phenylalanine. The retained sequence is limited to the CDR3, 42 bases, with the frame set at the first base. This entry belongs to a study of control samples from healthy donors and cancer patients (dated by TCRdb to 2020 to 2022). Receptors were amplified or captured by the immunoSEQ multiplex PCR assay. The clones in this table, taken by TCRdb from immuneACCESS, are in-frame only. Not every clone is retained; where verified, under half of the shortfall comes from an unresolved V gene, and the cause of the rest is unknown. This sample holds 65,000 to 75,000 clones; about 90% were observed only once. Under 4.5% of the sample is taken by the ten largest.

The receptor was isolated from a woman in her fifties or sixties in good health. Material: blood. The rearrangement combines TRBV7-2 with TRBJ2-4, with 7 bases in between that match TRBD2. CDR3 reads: CASSQTSGNNIQYF. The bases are TGTGCCAGCAGCCAGACAAGCGGGAACAACATTCAGTACTTC.